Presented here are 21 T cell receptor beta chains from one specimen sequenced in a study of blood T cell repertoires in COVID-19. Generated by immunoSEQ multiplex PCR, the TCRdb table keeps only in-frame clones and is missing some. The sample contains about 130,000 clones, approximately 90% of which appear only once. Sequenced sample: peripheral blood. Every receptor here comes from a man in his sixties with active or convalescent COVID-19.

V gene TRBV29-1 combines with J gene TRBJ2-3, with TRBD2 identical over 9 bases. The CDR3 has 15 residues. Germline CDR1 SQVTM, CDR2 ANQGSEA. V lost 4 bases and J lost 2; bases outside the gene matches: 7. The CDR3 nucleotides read TGCAGCGTTGTGCCGACTAGCGGTTTCACAGATACGCAGTATTTT. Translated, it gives CSVVPTSGFTDTQYF.

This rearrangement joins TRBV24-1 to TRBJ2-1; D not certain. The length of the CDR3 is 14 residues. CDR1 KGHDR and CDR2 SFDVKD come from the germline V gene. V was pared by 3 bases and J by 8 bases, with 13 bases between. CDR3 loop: CATSDRPRTHEQFF. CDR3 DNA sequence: TGTGCCACCAGTGATCGCCCTAGAACGCATGAGCAGTTCTTC.

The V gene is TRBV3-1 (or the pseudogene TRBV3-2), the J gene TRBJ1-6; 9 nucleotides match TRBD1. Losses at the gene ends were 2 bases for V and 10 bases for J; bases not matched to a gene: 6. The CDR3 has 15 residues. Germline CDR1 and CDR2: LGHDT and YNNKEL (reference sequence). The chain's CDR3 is CASSQPGQGSSPLHF. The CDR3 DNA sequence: TGTGCCAGCAGCCAACCGGGACAGGGCTCATCACCCCTCCACTTT.

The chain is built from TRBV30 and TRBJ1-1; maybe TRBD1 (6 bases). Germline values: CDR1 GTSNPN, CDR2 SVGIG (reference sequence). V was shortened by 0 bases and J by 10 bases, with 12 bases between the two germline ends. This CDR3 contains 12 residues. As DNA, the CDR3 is TGTGCCTGGAGTGTCCTCACAGGGCGAGCTTTCTTT. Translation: CAWSVLTGRAFF.

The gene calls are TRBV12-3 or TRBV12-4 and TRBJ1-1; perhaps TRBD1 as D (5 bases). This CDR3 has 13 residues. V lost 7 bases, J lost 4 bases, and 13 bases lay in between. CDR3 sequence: CASTEDMGTEAFF. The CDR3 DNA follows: TGTGCCAGCACAGAGGACATGGGCACTGAAGCTTTCTTT.

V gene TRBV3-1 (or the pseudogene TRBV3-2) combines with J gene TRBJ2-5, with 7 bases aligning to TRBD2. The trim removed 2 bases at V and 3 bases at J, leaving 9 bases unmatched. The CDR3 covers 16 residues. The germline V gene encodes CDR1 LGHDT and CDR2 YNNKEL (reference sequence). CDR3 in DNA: TGTGCCAGCAGCCAACGCCCCTCAGCGGGGAAAGAGACCCAGTACTTC. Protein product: CASSQRPSAGKETQYF.

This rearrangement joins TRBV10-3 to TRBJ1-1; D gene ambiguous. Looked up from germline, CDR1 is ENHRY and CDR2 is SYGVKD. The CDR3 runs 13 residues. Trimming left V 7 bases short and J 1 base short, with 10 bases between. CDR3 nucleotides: TGTGCCATCACCGCGACGGGGAACACTGAAGCTTTCTTT. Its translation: CAITATGNTEAFF.

The CDR3 DNA follows: TGTGCCATCAGCCAACTCGGGACTAGCAAGAATGAGCAGTTCTTC. Protein sequence: CAISQLGTSKNEQFF. This chain uses TRBV10-3 with TRBJ2-1; 9 positions agree with TRBD2. Germline V gene sequence: CDR1 ENHRY, CDR2 SYGVKD. V lost 6 bases to trimming and J lost 7 bases; unmatched junction nucleotides: 10. This CDR3 has 15 residues.

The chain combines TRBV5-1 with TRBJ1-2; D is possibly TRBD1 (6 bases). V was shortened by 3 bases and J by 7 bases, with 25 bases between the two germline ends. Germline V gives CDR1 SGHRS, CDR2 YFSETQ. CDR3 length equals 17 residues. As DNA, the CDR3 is TGCGCCAGCAGCTCATGGACAGTAAGCTCTACGTCGGGTGGCTACACCTTC. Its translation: CASSSWTVSSTSGGYTF. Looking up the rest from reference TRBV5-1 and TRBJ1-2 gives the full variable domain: KAGVTQTPRYLIKTRGQQVTLSCSPISGHRSVSWYQQTPGQGLQFLFEYFSETQRNKGNFPGRFSGRQFSNSRSEMNVSTLELGDSALYLCASSSWTVSSTSGGYTFGSGTRLTVV.

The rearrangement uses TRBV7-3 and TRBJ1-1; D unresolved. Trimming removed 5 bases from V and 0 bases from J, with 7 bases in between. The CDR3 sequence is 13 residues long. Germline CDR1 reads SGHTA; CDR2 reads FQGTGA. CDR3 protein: CASSDDMNTEAFF. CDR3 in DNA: TGTGCCAGCAGCGACGACATGAACACTGAAGCTTTCTTT.

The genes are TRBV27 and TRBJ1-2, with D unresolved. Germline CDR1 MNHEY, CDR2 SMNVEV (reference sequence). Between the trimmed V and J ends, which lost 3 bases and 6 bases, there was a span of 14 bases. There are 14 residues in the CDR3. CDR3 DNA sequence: TGTGCCAGCAGTTTCCGGGAGTCTTGGGATGGCTACACCTTC. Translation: CASSFRESWDGYTF.

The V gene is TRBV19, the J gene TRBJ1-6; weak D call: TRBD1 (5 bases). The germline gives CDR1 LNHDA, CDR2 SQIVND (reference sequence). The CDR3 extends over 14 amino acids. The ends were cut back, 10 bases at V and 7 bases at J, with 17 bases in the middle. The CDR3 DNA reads TGTGCCACCCAACCGGGACGGGGGAATTCACCCCTCCACTTT. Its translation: CATQPGRGNSPLHF.

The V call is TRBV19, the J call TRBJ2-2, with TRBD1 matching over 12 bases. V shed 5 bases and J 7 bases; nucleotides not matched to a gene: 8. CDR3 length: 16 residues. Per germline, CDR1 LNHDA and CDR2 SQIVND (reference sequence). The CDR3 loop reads CASSPPGQGAGGELFF. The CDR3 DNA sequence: TGTGCCAGTAGTCCCCCGGGACAGGGGGCTGGCGGGGAGCTGTTTTTT. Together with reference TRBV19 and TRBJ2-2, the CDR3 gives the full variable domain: DGGITQSPKYLFRKEGQNVTLSCEQNLNHDAMYWYRQDPGQGLRLIYYSQIVNDFQKGDIAEGYSVSREKKESFPLTVTSAQKNPTAFYLCASSPPGQGAGGELFFGEGSRLTVL.

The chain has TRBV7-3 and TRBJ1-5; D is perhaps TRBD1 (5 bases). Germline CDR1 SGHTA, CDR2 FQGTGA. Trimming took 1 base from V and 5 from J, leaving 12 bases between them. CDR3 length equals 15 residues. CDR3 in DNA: TGTGCCAGCAGCTTAAGGAGGGGTTTAGATCAGCCCCAGCATTTT. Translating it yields CASSLRRGLDQPQHF.

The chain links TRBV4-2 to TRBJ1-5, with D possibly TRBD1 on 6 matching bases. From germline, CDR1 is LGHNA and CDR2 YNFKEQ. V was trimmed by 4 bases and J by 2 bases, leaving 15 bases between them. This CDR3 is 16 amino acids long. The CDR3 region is CASSLGAGVGNQPQHF. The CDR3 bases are TGTGCCAGCAGCCTCGGCGCAGGGGTCGGCAATCAGCCCCAGCATTTT.

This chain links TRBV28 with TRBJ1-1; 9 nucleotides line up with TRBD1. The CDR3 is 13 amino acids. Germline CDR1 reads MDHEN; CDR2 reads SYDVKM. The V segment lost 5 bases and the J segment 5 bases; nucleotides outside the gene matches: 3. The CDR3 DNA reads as TGTGCCAGCAGTGGACAGGGGAGAACTGAAGCTTTCTTT. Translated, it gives CASSGQGRTEAFF. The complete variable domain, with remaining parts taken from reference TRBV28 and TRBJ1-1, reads DVKVTQSSRYLVKRTGEKVFLECVQDMDHENMFWYRQDPGLGLRLIYFSYDVKMKEKGDIPEGYSVSREKKERFSLILESASTNQTSMYLCASSGQGRTEAFFGQGTRLTVV.

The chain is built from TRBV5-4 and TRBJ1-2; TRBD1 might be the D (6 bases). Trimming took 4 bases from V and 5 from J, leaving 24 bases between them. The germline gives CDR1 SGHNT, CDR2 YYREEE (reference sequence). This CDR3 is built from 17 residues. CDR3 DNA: TGTGCCAGCAGCGCAAAATCCGGGACAACCACAGGATATGGCTACACCTTC. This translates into CASSAKSGTTTGYGYTF.

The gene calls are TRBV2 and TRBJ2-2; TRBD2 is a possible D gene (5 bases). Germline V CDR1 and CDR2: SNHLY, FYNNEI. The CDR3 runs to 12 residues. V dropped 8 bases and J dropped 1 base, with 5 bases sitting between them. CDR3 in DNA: TGTGCCAGCGGGAGGAACACCGGGGAGCTGTTTTTT. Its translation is CASGRNTGELFF.

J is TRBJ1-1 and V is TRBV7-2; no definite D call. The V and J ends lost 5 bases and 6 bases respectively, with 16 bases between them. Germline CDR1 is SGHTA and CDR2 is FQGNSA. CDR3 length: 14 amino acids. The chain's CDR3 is CASSLPGQPAEAFF. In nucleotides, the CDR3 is TGTGCCAGCAGCCTACCGGGTCAGCCAGCTGAAGCTTTCTTT. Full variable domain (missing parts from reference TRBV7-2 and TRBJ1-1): GAGVSQSPSNKVTEKGKDVELRCDPISGHTALYWYRQSLGQGLEFLIYFQGNSAPDKSGLPSDRFSAERTGGSVSTLTIQRTQQEDSAVYLCASSLPGQPAEAFFGQGTRLTVV.

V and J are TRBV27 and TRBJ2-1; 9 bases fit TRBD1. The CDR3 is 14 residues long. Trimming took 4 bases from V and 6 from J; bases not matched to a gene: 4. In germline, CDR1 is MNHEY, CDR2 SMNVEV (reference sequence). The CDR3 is CASSSTGGINEQFF. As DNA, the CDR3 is TGTGCCAGCAGTTCGACAGGGGGGATCAATGAGCAGTTCTTC.

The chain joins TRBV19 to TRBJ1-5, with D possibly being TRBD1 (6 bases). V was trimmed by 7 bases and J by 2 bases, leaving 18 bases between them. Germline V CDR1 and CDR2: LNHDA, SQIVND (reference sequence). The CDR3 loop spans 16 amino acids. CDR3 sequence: CASNPGGAGGNQPQHF. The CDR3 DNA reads TGTGCCAGTAACCCGGGGGGGGCAGGGGGCAATCAGCCCCAGCATTTT.